What follows are 22 T cell receptor beta chains derived from one specimen sequenced in a study of blood T cell repertoires in COVID-19. TCRdb's copy holds only in-frame clones and misses some; the assay was immunoSEQ multiplex PCR. The data contain about 480,000 clones, 87% of them singletons. Material: PBMCs or T cells enriched from blood (not recorded which). These TCRs come from a woman in her late teens or twenties with acute COVID-19.

Here the CDR3 reads CASSSQITEAFF. CDR3 bases: TGTGCCAGCTCTTCCCAAATCACTGAAGCTTTCTTT. V usage is TRBV18 and J usage is TRBJ1-1; D gene unclear. V shed 6 bases and J shed 4 bases, with 9 bases lying between them. Germline CDR1 KGHSH, CDR2 LQKENI. The CDR3 has 12 amino acids.

The J gene is TRBJ1-6, the V gene TRBV25-1; 10 nucleotides line up with TRBD1. The V gene's germline CDR1 is MGHDK and CDR2 SYGVNS. Losses at the gene ends were 4 bases for V and 8 bases for J; bases not matched to a gene: 11. The CDR3 totals 17 residues. CDR3: CASSAWDRGWRDSPLHF. CDR3 DNA: TGTGCCAGCAGTGCTTGGGACAGGGGATGGAGGGATTCACCCCTCCACTTT.

The chain employs TRBV7-2 and TRBJ2-7; possibly TRBD2 for D (6 bases). Trimming removed 5 bases at V and 4 bases at J, with 27 bases between. The CDR3 is 18 amino acids. Germline lookup yields CDR1 SGHTA and CDR2 FQGNSA. The CDR3 here is CASSQAPPWRERGYEQYF. CDR3 nucleotide sequence: TGTGCCAGCAGCCAGGCCCCGCCCTGGAGGGAGCGAGGTTACGAGCAGTACTTC.

In DNA, the CDR3 is TGCAGCGTTGTCCCGGCGGCTAACTATGGCTACACCTTC. Protein product: CSVVPAANYGYTF. V usage is TRBV29-1 and J usage is TRBJ1-2; no clear D gene. Looked up from germline, CDR1 is SQVTM and CDR2 is ANQGSEA. The CDR3 is made up of 13 amino acids. V dropped 4 bases and J dropped 0 bases, with 9 bases sitting between them.

V and J are TRBV28 and TRBJ2-7; 12 bases are shared with TRBD1. V dropped 7 bases and J dropped 6; count of bases not matched to a gene: 7. This CDR3 comprises 14 residues. Germline loops: CDR1 MDHEN, CDR2 SYDVKM. CDR3 sequence: CASKAGTGGAEQYF. The CDR3 DNA follows: TGTGCCAGCAAGGCCGGGACAGGGGGCGCCGAGCAGTACTTC.

The J gene is TRBJ1-5, the V gene TRBV10-1; 7 positions match TRBD1. Per germline, CDR1 WNHNN and CDR2 SYGVQD (reference sequence). The CDR3 is 17 residues long. Trimming cost V 6 bases and J 1 base; bases outside gene matches: 12. The CDR3 loop is CASSHASQGLSNQPQHF. CDR3 DNA: TGCGCCAGCAGCCATGCATCACAGGGGTTAAGCAATCAGCCCCAGCATTTT.

The CDR3 bases are TGTGCCAGCAGCTCCTCGGTGGGGACAGCCCCGCCGGACGAGCAGTACTTC. This sequence encodes CASSSSVGTAPPDEQYF. This chain uses TRBV7-2 with TRBJ2-7; TRBD1 agrees at 7 bases. The CDR3 is made up of 17 amino acids. Germline-derived CDR1 and CDR2 are SGHTA and FQGNSA. V lost 4 bases and J lost 5; bases outside the gene matches: 17. Full variable domain (missing parts from reference TRBV7-2 and TRBJ2-7): GAGVSQSPSNKVTEKGKDVELRCDPISGHTALYWYRQSLGQGLEFLIYFQGNSAPDKSGLPSDRFSAERTGGSVSTLTIQRTQQEDSAVYLCASSSSVGTAPPDEQYFGPGTRLTVT.

The CDR3 reads CASSLRGSYGYTF. The CDR3 nucleotides read TGTGCCAGCAGTTTAAGGGGGTCCTATGGCTACACCTTC. J is TRBJ1-2 and V is TRBV12-3 or TRBV12-4; perhaps TRBD1 as D (6 bases). CDR3 length equals 13 residues. The V gene lost 2 bases and the J gene lost 4 bases, with 8 bases spanning the gap.

The chain employs TRBV29-1 and TRBJ1-1; tentatively, D is TRBD1 (5 bases). V lost 4 bases and J 1 base, leaving 10 bases between the germline ends. Germline CDR1 SQVTM, CDR2 ANQGSEA. The CDR3 has 13 amino acids. CDR3 region: CSVGGSKNTEAFF. The CDR3 DNA follows: TGCAGCGTTGGGGGCAGCAAGAACACTGAAGCTTTCTTT.

The CDR3 protein is CSVEETGNYEQYF. As DNA, the CDR3 is TGCAGCGTTGAAGAGACAGGGAATTACGAGCAGTACTTC. The chain carries TRBV29-1 and TRBJ2-7, with TRBD1 identical over 7 bases. The CDR3 is made up of 13 amino acids. The germline V gene encodes CDR1 SQVTM and CDR2 ANQGSEA. Germline trimming cut 0 bases from V and 4 bases from J; bases unmatched to any gene: 3.

The chain uses TRBV4-3 and TRBJ2-7; tentatively, D is TRBD1 (5 bases). The CDR3 has 13 amino acids. The V gene lost 0 bases and the J gene lost 5 bases, with 8 bases spanning the gap. The germline CDR1 and CDR2 sequences are LGHNA and YSLEER. CDR3 nucleotide sequence: TGCGCCAGCAGCCAAGAGGTAGGGGACGAGCAGTACTTC. This gives the protein CASSQEVGDEQYF.

The J gene is TRBJ1-5, the V gene TRBV19, with 7 nucleotides matching TRBD1. In germline, CDR1 is LNHDA, CDR2 SQIVND (reference sequence). The trim removed 3 bases at V and 4 bases at J, leaving 6 bases unmatched. This CDR3 contains 15 residues. Here the CDR3 reads CASSIFGQENQPQHF. In nucleotides, the CDR3 is TGTGCCAGTAGTATTTTCGGACAGGAAAATCAGCCCCAGCATTTT. The variable domain in full, with the rest retrieved from reference TRBV19 and TRBJ1-5, is DGGITQSPKYLFRKEGQNVTLSCEQNLNHDAMYWYRQDPGQGLRLIYYSQIVNDFQKGDIAEGYSVSREKKESFPLTVTSAQKNPTAFYLCASSIFGQENQPQHFGDGTRLSIL.

The J gene is TRBJ1-5, the V gene TRBV18; D is uncertain. The CDR3 totals 15 residues. Germline CDR1 reads KGHSH; CDR2 reads LQKENI. With 3 bases removed from V and 2 bases from J, the gap between germline ends came to 11 bases. For the CDR3, the DNA is TGTGCCAGCTCACCCCTCGGGGAACGCAATCAGCCCCAGCATTTT. It translates to CASSPLGERNQPQHF.

V gene TRBV7-8 combines with J gene TRBJ2-1, with TRBD1 matching over 10 bases. Germline trimming cut 4 bases from V and 7 bases from J; bases unmatched to any gene: 10. CDR3 length equals 16 residues. CDR1 SGHVS and CDR2 FQNEAQ come from the germline V gene. The CDR3 spells CASSSRGQGMRNEQFF. CDR3 sequence (DNA): TGTGCCAGCAGCTCGAGGGGACAGGGGATGCGGAATGAGCAGTTCTTC.

This rearrangement joins TRBV9 to TRBJ2-1; tentatively, D is TRBD1 (5 bases). Deletions cut 2 bases from V and 7 bases from J, with 19 bases between. The CDR3 has 16 amino acids. Germline lookup yields CDR1 SGDLS and CDR2 YYNGEE. For the CDR3, the DNA is TGTGCCAGCAGCGTTCACGTTAAGGATAGACAGAATGAGCAGTTCTTC. It translates to CASSVHVKDRQNEQFF. The full variable domain, its missing parts supplied by reference TRBV9 and TRBJ2-1, is DSGVTQTPKHLITATGQRVTLRCSPRSGDLSVYWYQQSLDQGLQFLIQYYNGEERAKGNILERFSAQQFPDLHSELNLSSLELGDSALYFCASSVHVKDRQNEQFFGPGTRLTVL.

A few counts support this clone. CDR3 sequence reads: CASSLVGQRLEAFF. The CDR3 DNA reads TGTGCCAGCAGCTTAGTGGGACAGAGACTTGAAGCTTTCTTT. The chain combines TRBV7-8 with TRBJ1-1; 7 nucleotides match TRBD1. The CDR3 consists of 14 residues. The V gene's germline CDR1 is SGHVS and CDR2 FQNEAQ. The V segment lost 1 base and the J segment 7 bases; nucleotides outside the gene matches: 6.

The J gene is TRBJ2-1, the V gene TRBV19, with a possible D match to TRBD1 (6 bases). The CDR3 runs to 15 residues. The V and J ends lost 6 bases and 0 bases respectively, with 12 bases between them. Germline V gene sequence: CDR1 LNHDA, CDR2 SQIVND (reference sequence). As DNA, the CDR3 is TGTGCCAGTAGGCCGAGGGACATCTCCTACAATGAGCAGTTCTTC. Its protein product is CASRPRDISYNEQFF.

This chain connects TRBV30 to TRBJ1-3; 11 nucleotides line up with TRBD1. With V trimmed by 5 bases and J by 4 bases, 7 bases remained unmatched. The CDR3 spans 15 residues. The germline V gene encodes CDR1 GTSNPN and CDR2 SVGIG (reference sequence). CDR3 amino acids: CAWAGQGARGNTIYF. In DNA form, the CDR3 reads TGTGCCTGGGCTGGACAGGGGGCGAGGGGAAACACCATATATTTT.

This chain joins TRBV30 and TRBJ1-5, with D possibly TRBD1 on 6 matching bases. Germline CDR1 reads GTSNPN; CDR2 reads SVGIG (reference sequence). Trimming cost V 5 bases and J 9 bases, with 17 bases left between them. The CDR3 length is 13 residues. The CDR3 sequence: CAWALTGGGPQHF. The CDR3 bases are TGTGCCTGGGCCCTGACGGGGGGCGGGCCCCAGCATTTT.

This clone has at least ten counts. The chain recombines TRBV28 with TRBJ2-7; 10 bases are a match to TRBD2. The CDR3 loop spans 17 amino acids. CDR1 is MDHEN and CDR2 is SYDVKM in the germline V gene. The ends lost 5 bases at V and 1 base at J; junction bases unmatched: 11. The chain's CDR3 is CASSLSPGTSVSYEQYF. The CDR3 bases are TGTGCCAGCAGTCTAAGCCCCGGGACTAGCGTTTCCTACGAGCAGTACTTC.

This chain joins TRBV6-5 and TRBJ1-4; 7 bases line up with TRBD1. J gave up 6 bases and V 10 bases, and 5 bases lay outside the gene matches. CDR1 MNHEY and CDR2 SVGAGI come from the germline V gene. This CDR3 has 12 residues. The CDR3 DNA reads as TGTGCCACCAGGGGGACAGATGAAAAACTGTTTTTT. It specifies CATRGTDEKLFF.

This clone was seen more than once but under ten times. The gene calls are TRBV18 and TRBJ1-6, with no clear D. Germline V gene lookup returns CDR1 KGHSH and CDR2 LQKENI. The CDR3 has 15 residues. V was clipped by 2 bases and J by 3 bases, with 8 bases between them. CDR3 protein: CASSPNSNYNSPLHF. In nucleotides, the CDR3 is TGTGCCAGCTCACCAAACAGTAACTATAATTCACCCCTCCACTTT.